This passage covers 10 T cell receptor beta chains from one sample sequenced in a study of blood T cell repertoires in COVID-19 (dated by TCRdb to 2019 to 2021). The library came from the immunoSEQ multiplex PCR assay. TCRdb carries this immuneACCESS record with in-frame sequences only. Its versions omit some clonotypes, under half of them owing to an unresolved V gene in the studies checked, with the rest unexplained. The table for this sample lists 350,000 or so clones; 88% of them were counted only once. The ten largest make up approximately 1% of the sample. Sequencing used PBMCs or T cells enriched from blood (not recorded which). Receptors originate from a woman aged 25 to 45 who had been exposed to COVID-19.

V is TRBV9 and J is TRBJ2-3; 7 nucleotides agree with TRBD2. Germline values: CDR1 SGDLS, CDR2 YYNGEE. This CDR3 region has 15 residues. Trimming took 0 bases from V and 6 from J; bases not matched to a gene: 7. The CDR3 reads CASSVGSRGGDTQYF. The DNA for the CDR3 is TGTGCCAGCAGCGTAGGGTCAAGGGGAGGGGATACGCAGTATTTT.

CDR3 sequence: CATSDFRQGAGRNIQYF. CDR3 in DNA: TGTGCCACCAGTGATTTCCGACAGGGGGCAGGTAGAAACATTCAGTACTTC. V and J are TRBV24-1 and TRBJ2-4; the match to TRBD1 covers 10 bases. The CDR3 contains 17 residues. Germline trimming cut 1 base from V and 6 bases from J; bases unmatched to any gene: 8. Germline V gives CDR1 KGHDR, CDR2 SFDVKD.

The rearrangement links TRBV21-1 to TRBJ2-1; the tabulated D call, TRBD2, remains unverified against the DNA. TRBV21-1 is given as a pseudogene. This CDR3 has 15 amino acids. The CDR3 DNA is TGTGCCAGTTCTGGAATGGGACTGTTCTACAATGAGCAGTTCTTC. This encodes CASSGMGLFYNEQFF.

This sequence joins TRBV3-1 (or the pseudogene TRBV3-2) and TRBJ1-5; D is undetermined. This CDR3 spans 17 amino acids. V was cut by 0 bases and J by 0 bases, with 12 bases left in between. Germline V gene sequence: CDR1 LGHDT, CDR2 YNNKEL (reference sequence). The CDR3 is CASSQDHPAYSNQPQHF. The CDR3 region has the DNA TGTGCCAGCAGCCAAGATCATCCAGCGTATAGCAATCAGCCCCAGCATTTT.

The chain is built from TRBV3-1 (or the pseudogene TRBV3-2) and TRBJ2-7; 16 nucleotides align to TRBD2. This CDR3 region has 20 residues. Germline-derived CDR1 and CDR2 are LGHDT and YNNKEL (reference sequence). After removal of 4 bases from V and 3 bases from J, the junction contained 15 bases not matched to a gene. In DNA form, the CDR3 reads TGTGCCAGCAGCCGCCGAGAGGGACTAGCGGGAGGGCCCTCGAACTACGAGCAGTACTTC. Translated: CASSRREGLAGGPSNYEQYF.

The rearrangement joins TRBV7-3 to TRBJ1-1; D is uncertain. The V gene lost 6 bases and the J gene lost 5 bases, with 13 bases spanning the gap. The CDR3 runs 13 residues. Germline V gene sequence: CDR1 SGHTA, CDR2 FQGTGA. The CDR3 nucleotides are TGTGCCAGCAGTCCTCCGGGGAGGACTGAAGCTTTCTTT. As protein: CASSPPGRTEAFF.

This rearrangement joins TRBV28 to TRBJ1-1; D perhaps matches TRBD1 (5 bases). This CDR3 region has 16 residues. V lost 2 bases, J lost 3 bases, and 16 bases lay in between. The germline gives CDR1 MDHEN, CDR2 SYDVKM. The CDR3 sequence: CASSLGSGVTHTEAFF. The CDR3 region has the DNA TGTGCCAGCAGTTTAGGGTCGGGGGTGACCCACACTGAAGCTTTCTTT.

This rearrangement joins TRBV18 to TRBJ2-1; 9 bases agree with TRBD1. This CDR3 is 14 amino acids long. The germline CDR1 and CDR2 sequences are KGHSH and LQKENI. The junction had 1 base not matched to a gene; V was cut back by 3 bases and J by 4 bases. The CDR3 is CASSPGTGYNEQFF. The CDR3 nucleotides are TGTGCCAGCTCACCCGGGACAGGGTACAATGAGCAGTTCTTC.

The rearrangement links TRBV27 to TRBJ2-1; 9 nucleotides line up with TRBD1. The CDR3 is 16 amino acids. J lost 6 bases, V lost 1 base, and 7 bases had no gene match. Germline CDR1 and CDR2: MNHEY and SMNVEV (reference sequence). The CDR3: CASSLWVGTGTNEQFF. The CDR3 DNA sequence: TGTGCCAGCAGTTTATGGGTCGGGACAGGGACCAATGAGCAGTTCTTC.

A single count supports this clone. The chain employs TRBV5-1 and TRBJ2-3; maybe TRBD2 (5 bases). This CDR3 spans 15 amino acids. Trimming took off 2 bases at V and 2 bases at J, with 12 bases between the two ends. Germline values: CDR1 SGHRS, CDR2 YFSETQ. The CDR3 here is CASSLLGAHTDTQYF. CDR3 nucleotides: TGCGCCAGCAGCTTACTGGGAGCGCACACAGATACGCAGTATTTT.